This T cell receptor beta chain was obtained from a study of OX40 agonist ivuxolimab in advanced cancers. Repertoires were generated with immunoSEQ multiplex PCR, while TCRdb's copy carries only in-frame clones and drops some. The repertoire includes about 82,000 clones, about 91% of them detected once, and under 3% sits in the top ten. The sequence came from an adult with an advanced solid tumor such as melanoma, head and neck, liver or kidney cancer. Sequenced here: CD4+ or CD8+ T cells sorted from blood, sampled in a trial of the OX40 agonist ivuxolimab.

The CDR3 here is CASRFGTAYEQYF. The CDR3 DNA is TGCGCCAGCAGGTTTGGGACCGCCTACGAGCAGTACTTC. The chain joins TRBV5-1 to TRBJ2-7; perhaps D is TRBD1 or TRBD2 (5 bases each). V was pared by 5 bases and J by 2 bases, with 11 bases between. CDR1 and CDR2 from the germline V gene are SGHRS and YFSETQ. The CDR3 sequence is 13 residues long.